This is a list of T cell receptor beta chains from one sample in a study of T cells in Graves' hyperthyroidism and ophthalmopathy. TCRdb redid the calling of the multiplex PCR reads with MiXCR, one entry per CDR3 protein. The sample includes around 520,000 distinct CDR3 sequences, 13% to 15% seen only once; the top ten take 11% to 15%. The sample consisted of blood. The receptor source for this set is a woman in her thirties or forties with Graves' hyperthyroidism. The CDR3 runs from the conserved cysteine through the conserved F or W.

J gene | V gene | CDR3 protein
TRBJ2-2 | TRBV7-6 | CATGGTEGSPGELFF
TRBJ2-3 | TRBV5-8 | CASSPLLAGVDTQYF
TRBJ1-3 | TRBV5-6 | CASSFYGGLSGNTIYF
TRBJ1-3 | TRBV11-2 | CASSLGAGEVGNTIYF
TRBJ2-1 | TRBV4-1 | CASSQGLAGNNEQFF
TRBJ2-1 | TRBV7-3 | CASSLSSGRGNEQFF
TRBJ2-7 | TRBV19 | CASSIGLAGGPYEQYF
TRBJ2-3 | TRBV6-5 | CASSYSIIPTTDTQYF
TRBJ2-3 | TRBV4-1 | CASSLLAPSRGADTQYF
TRBJ2-1 | TRBV28 | CASSNSGNYYNEQFF
TRBJ2-1 | TRBV11-2 | CASSVGNNEQFF
TRBJ1-2 | TRBV18 | CASSPAPDNYGYTF
TRBJ2-5 | TRBV6-2/TRBV6-3 | CGSRTPTGGLETQYF
TRBJ2-2 | TRBV20-1 | CSARLGTRVSGELFF
TRBJ2-5 | TRBV11-2 | CASSFRTSQTCQETQYF
TRBJ2-3 | TRBV9 | CASSAGGTGSTDTQYF
TRBJ1-1 | TRBV2 | CASRADSHTEAFF
TRBJ2-1 | TRBV18 | CASSPPGLADNNEQFF
TRBJ2-7 | TRBV10-3 | CAISDPSPGQGKYEQYF
TRBJ2-1 | TRBV18 | CASSPPIGSKNEQFF
TRBJ2-1 | TRBV5-6 | CASSRTSGRLNEQFF
TRBJ2-7 | TRBV5-1 | CASSLAAGAIYEQYF
TRBJ2-7 | TRBV6-1 | CASSTKKAYEQYF
TRBJ2-3 | TRBV11-2 | CASSTVRGLAGGGKTDTQYF
TRBJ2-1 | TRBV7-7 | CASSPTEDNEQFF
TRBJ2-7 | TRBV5-1 | CASSLAQGNEQYF
TRBJ2-1 | TRBV11-3 | CASSLDGREGLDEQFF
TRBJ2-7 | TRBV7-8 | CASSQRAGSSYEQYF
TRBJ1-1 | TRBV6-5 | CASSYAQENTEAFF
TRBJ1-6 | TRBV6-5 | CASSSRLQTGSPLHF
TRBJ1-1 | TRBV4-1 | CASSQVPSSQALNTEAFF
TRBJ2-5 | TRBV3-1 | CASSQGPREGALEETQYF
TRBJ2-5 | TRBV6-1 | CASRARGGREETQYF
TRBJ2-5 | TRBV2 | CASSLQGPQETQYF
TRBJ2-5 | TRBV18 | CASSPRDRAGETQYF